The T cell receptor beta chain described here comes from a study of T-cell reconstitution after alpha-beta-depleted transplantation in children. CDR3 length: 16 residues. Germline lookup yields CDR1 MNHEY and CDR2 SMNVEV (reference sequence). V was clipped by 4 bases and J by 1 base, with 14 bases between them. Molecular barcoding with unique molecular identifiers was used for the TCRbeta library. TCRdb re-called the PCR reads through MiXCR, storing one row per CDR3 protein. The sample lists approximately 390,000 distinct CDR3 sequences, 11% occurring once. The chain recombines TRBV27 with TRBJ2-4, with D possibly TRBD1 on 5 matching bases. The specimen comprised PBMCs from the stem cell graft donor, sampled from the stem cell graft. This TCR derives from a human donor who donated a stem cell graft to a child with acute myeloid leukemia. The CDR3 loop reads CASSWGRGLAKNIQYF. The CDR3 DNA reads TGTGCCAGCAGTTGGGGTAGGGGCTTGGCCAAAAACATTCAGTACTTC.